This T cell receptor beta chain appears in the sequencing data of a study of T cells in Graves' hyperthyroidism and ophthalmopathy. Study-level results: Ophthalmopathy was predicted by the model a median of approximately 6.6 months ahead of onset.

Between the trimmed V and J ends, which lost 5 bases and 0 bases, there was a span of 11 bases. Germline-derived CDR1 and CDR2 are SGHNT and YENEEA. CDR3 length: 16 residues. About this clonotype: Its specificity is not known.

RNA transcripts gave rise to amplified TCR beta CDR3 regions. A set of HTBI primers served as the primers for a first-round RT-PCR of the TCR CDR3. TCRdb used MiXCR to reprocess the multiplex PCR reads, holding one entry per CDR3 protein. The sample comprises some 300,000 distinct CDR3 sequences, roughly 15% of which are singletons, and 33% rests with the top ten. The chain recombines TRBV11-3 with TRBJ2-6; tentative D call: TRBD2 (5 bases). The origin of this receptor is a man younger than 45 with Graves' hyperthyroidism. The specimen sequenced was blood. The CDR3 loop reads CASSPHGSSGANVLTF. In nucleotides, the CDR3 is TGTGCCAGCAGCCCGCATGGGAGCTCTGGGGCCAACGTCCTGACTTTC.